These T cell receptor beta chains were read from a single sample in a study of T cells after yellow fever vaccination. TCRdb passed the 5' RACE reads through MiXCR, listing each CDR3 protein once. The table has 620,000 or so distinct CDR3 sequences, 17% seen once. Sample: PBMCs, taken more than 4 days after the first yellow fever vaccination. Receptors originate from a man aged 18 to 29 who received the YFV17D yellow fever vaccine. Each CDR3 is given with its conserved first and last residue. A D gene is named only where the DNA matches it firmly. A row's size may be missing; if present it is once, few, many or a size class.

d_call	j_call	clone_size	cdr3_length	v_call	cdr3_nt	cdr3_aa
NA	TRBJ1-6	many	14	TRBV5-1	TGCGCCAGCAGCTTGGAGGGGAAGGATTCACCCCTCCACTTT	CASSLEGKDSPLHF
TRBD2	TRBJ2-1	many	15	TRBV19	TGTGCCAGTAACGCCCCGGGACTAGTCTCCAATGAGCAGTTCTTC	CASNAPGLVSNEQFF
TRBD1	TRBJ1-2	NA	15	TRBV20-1	TGCAGTGCTCTAGTCCGGCAGGGGGCAAACTATGGCTACACCTTC	CSALVRQGANYGYTF
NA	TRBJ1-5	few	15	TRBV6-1	TGTGCCAGCAGTGAATCCCCAAGGATAAATCAGCCCCAGCATTTT	CASSESPRINQPQHF
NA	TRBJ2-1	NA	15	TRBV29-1	TGCAGCGTTGAAGAGACCGGAACAGGGGAGGGTGAGCAGTTCTTC	CSVEETGTGEGEQFF
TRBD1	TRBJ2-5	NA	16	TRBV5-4	TGTGCCAGCAGCTTGGCCGACACAGGGGGGATAGAGACCCAGTACTTC	CASSLADTGGIETQYF
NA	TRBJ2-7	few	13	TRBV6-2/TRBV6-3	TGTGCCAGCCGAATACGGGTTGGACTAGAGCAGTACTTC	CASRIRVGLEQYF
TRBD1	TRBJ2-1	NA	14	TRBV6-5	TGTGCCAGCAGTCTACGGGACAGGGGCTCCGAGCAGTTCTTC	CASSLRDRGSEQFF
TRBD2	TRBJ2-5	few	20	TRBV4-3	TGCGCCAGCAGCCAAGCCTTCGGACTAGCGGGGGTACAGTACCAAGAGACCCAGTACTTC	CASSQAFGLAGVQYQETQYF
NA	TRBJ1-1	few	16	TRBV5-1	TGCGCCAGCAGCCCCAACCCCGGAGGAAAGAACACTGAAGCTTTCTTT	CASSPNPGGKNTEAFF
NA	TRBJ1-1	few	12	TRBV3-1	TGTGCCAGCAGCCAAGGTCGGGGTTTGGCTTTCTTT	CASSQGRGLAFF
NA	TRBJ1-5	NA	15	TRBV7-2	TGTGCCAGCAGCTCTCCCGACAGCAGCAATCAGCCCCAGCATTTT	CASSSPDSSNQPQHF
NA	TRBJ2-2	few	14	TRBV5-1	TGCGCCAGCAGCTGGGAGGCGAACACCGGGGAGCTGTTTTTT	CASSWEANTGELFF
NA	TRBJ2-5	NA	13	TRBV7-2	TGTGCCAGCAGCAGTGAGGGGGGGGAGACCCAGTACTTC	CASSSEGGETQYF
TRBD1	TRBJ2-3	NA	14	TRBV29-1	TGCAGCGGAACAGGGGGCCATAGCACAGATACGCAGTATTTT	CSGTGGHSTDTQYF
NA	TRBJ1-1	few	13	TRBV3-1	TGTGCCAGCAGTAGACGCCTGAACACTGAAGCTTTCTTT	CASSRRLNTEAFF
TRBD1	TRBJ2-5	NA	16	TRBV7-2	TGTGCCAGCAGCCAGGGGGACAGGGGGTCTATAGAGACCCAGTACTTC	CASSQGDRGSIETQYF
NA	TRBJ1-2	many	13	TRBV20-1	TGCAGTGCTAGAGTAGGCAGGCCTATGGGCTACACCTTC	CSARVGRPMGYTF
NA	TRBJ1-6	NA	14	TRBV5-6	TGTGCCAGCAGCCCTGGTTCCGCTAATTCACCCCTCCACTTT	CASSPGSANSPLHF
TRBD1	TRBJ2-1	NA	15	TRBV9	TGTGCCAGCAGCGTAACAGGGGGAAAGGACAATGAGCAGTTCTTC	CASSVTGGKDNEQFF
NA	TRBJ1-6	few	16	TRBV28	TGTGCCAGCAGTTTAGTCGGAAACACGCGGAATTCACCCCTCCACTTT	CASSLVGNTRNSPLHF
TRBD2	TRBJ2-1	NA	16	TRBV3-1	TGTGCCAGCAGCCAAGTATTAGCGGGGGGGCCTGATGAGCAGTTCTTC	CASSQVLAGGPDEQFF
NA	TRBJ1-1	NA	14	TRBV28	TGTGCCAGCAGCCCAGGGAGGGAGAACACTGAAGCTTTCTTT	CASSPGRENTEAFF
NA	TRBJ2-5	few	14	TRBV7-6	TGTGCCAGCAGCCACAGGGCGTACCAAGAGACCCAGTACTTC	CASSHRAYQETQYF
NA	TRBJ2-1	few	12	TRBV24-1	TGTGCCACCAGTGAGGGGGGCATTGAGCAGTTCTTC	CATSEGGIEQFF